The next 5 T cell receptor beta chains were all read from a single sample in a study of control samples from healthy donors and cancer patients. Clones were sequenced by immunoSEQ multiplex PCR, and TCRdb holds only the in-frame ones, with some missing. The data hold 130,000 or so clones, with 89% observed a single time. Sequenced sample: PBMCs. These receptors came from a middle-aged man with head and neck cancer.

V is TRBV11-2 and J is TRBJ1-1; no clear D gene. Trimming left V 1 base short and J 0 bases short, with 6 bases between. Germline lookup yields CDR1 SGHAT and CDR2 FQNNGV. This CDR3 is 14 amino acids long. CDR3 region: CASSLVEMNTEAFF. In DNA form, the CDR3 reads TGTGCCAGCAGCTTAGTGGAGATGAACACTGAAGCTTTCTTT.

The V gene is TRBV27, the J gene TRBJ2-7; D possibly uses TRBD1 or TRBD2 (6 bases each). CDR1 and CDR2 (germline): MNHEY, SMNVEV (reference sequence). The V gene lost 3 bases and the J gene lost 1 base, with 10 bases spanning the gap. The CDR3 spans 14 residues. In nucleotides, the CDR3 is TGTGCCAGCAGTTTTGCGGGGACATCCTACGAGCAGTACTTC. It specifies CASSFAGTSYEQYF.

The V and J genes are TRBV5-4 and TRBJ1-4, with 8 nucleotides matching TRBD1. V dropped 4 bases and J dropped 6; count of bases not matched to a gene: 11. This CDR3 is 16 amino acids long. Germline CDR1 reads SGHNT; CDR2 reads YYREEE (reference sequence). The CDR3 spells CASSLRQGSRDEKLFF. The CDR3 coding sequence is TGTGCCAGCAGCCTACGACAGGGGAGCCGTGATGAAAAACTGTTTTTT.

This rearrangement joins TRBV20-1 to TRBJ2-1; 8 nucleotides line up with TRBD2. The CDR3 consists of 14 residues. Germline assignment: CDR1 DFQATT and CDR2 SNEGSKA (reference sequence). V shed 3 bases, J shed 2 bases, and the junction held 3 bases outside the gene matches. CDR3 in amino acids: CSASTGGAYNEQFF. The CDR3 DNA sequence: TGCAGTGCTAGTACGGGGGGGGCCTACAATGAGCAGTTCTTC.

The genes are TRBV27 and TRBJ2-3; 14 bases are a match to TRBD2. V trimming: 5 bases; J trimming: 10 bases; junction bases outside the gene matches: 11. This CDR3 has 16 amino acids. From germline, CDR1 is MNHEY and CDR2 SMNVEV (reference sequence). DNA of the CDR3: TGTGCCAGCAGTCCCAGACGACTAGCGGGGGGGGTGGCGCAGTATTTT. Residues: CASSPRRLAGGVAQYF.